The next 2 T cell receptor beta chains were all read from a single sample in a study of shared clonotypes between healthy human individuals. The protocol was immunoSEQ multiplex PCR, while the TCRdb copy is restricted to in-frame clones and leaves out a portion. This sample carries 1,500,000 or so clones, approximately 98.5% of them seen once, and the ten largest clones take 0.36%. The material sequenced was naive CD4+ T cells sorted from blood. Subset: CD45RA+ positively selected. These receptors were collected from a man aged 25 to 40 in good health.

This chain links TRBV5-5 with TRBJ2-1; TRBD2 matches 11 bases. CDR3 length equals 20 residues. Germline values: CDR1 SGHKS, CDR2 YYEKEE (reference sequence). V dropped 2 bases and J dropped 7; count of bases not matched to a gene: 20. CDR3 DNA: TGTGCCAGCAGCTTTCCGCCAGGGGGCATTAGCGGGAGGGCCCGAAATGAGCAGTTCTTC. Translating gives CASSFPPGGISGRARNEQFF.

V and J are TRBV5-4 and TRBJ1-1, with unresolved D. The V gene lost 10 bases and the J gene lost 3 bases, with 16 bases spanning the gap. This CDR3 spans 13 amino acids. In germline, CDR1 is SGHNT, CDR2 YYREEE (reference sequence). The CDR3 region is CAYENTDDTEAFF. The DNA of the CDR3 is TGTGCCTACGAGAATACAGATGACACTGAAGCTTTCTTT. The full variable domain, in which reference TRBV5-4 and TRBJ1-1 provide the parts outside the CDR3, is ETGVTQSPTHLIKTRGQQVTLRCSSQSGHNTVSWYQQALGQGPQFIFQYYREEENGRGNFPPRFSGLQFPNYSSELNVNALELDDSALYLCAYENTDDTEAFFGQGTRLTVV.